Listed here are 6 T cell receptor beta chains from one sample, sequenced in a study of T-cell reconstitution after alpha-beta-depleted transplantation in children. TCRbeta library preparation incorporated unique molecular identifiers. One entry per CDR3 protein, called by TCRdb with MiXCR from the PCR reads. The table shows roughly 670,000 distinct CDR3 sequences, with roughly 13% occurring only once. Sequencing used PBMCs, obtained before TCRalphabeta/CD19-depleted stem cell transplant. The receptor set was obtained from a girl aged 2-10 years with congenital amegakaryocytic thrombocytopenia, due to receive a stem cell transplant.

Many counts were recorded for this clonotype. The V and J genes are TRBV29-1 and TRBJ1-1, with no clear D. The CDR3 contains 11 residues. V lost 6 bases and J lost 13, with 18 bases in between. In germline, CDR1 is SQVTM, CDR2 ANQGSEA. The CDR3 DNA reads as TGCAGCGTACTCCGGCCCGACTTCGGTTTCTTT. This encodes CSVLRPDFGFF.

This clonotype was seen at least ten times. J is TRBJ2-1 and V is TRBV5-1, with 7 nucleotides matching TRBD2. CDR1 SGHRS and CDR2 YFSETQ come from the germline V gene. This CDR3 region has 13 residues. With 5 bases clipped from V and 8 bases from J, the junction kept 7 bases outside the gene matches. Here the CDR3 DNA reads TGCGCCAGCAGGAGGAATCTAGCGGATGAGCAGTTCTTC. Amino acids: CASRRNLADEQFF.

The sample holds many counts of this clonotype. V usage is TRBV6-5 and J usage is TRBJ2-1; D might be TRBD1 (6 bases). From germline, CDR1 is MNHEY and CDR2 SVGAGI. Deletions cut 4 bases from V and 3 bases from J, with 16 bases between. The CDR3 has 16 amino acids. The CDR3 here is CASSSKGQKIYNEQFF. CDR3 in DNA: TGTGCCAGCAGTTCTAAGGGACAAAAGATCTACAATGAGCAGTTCTTC.

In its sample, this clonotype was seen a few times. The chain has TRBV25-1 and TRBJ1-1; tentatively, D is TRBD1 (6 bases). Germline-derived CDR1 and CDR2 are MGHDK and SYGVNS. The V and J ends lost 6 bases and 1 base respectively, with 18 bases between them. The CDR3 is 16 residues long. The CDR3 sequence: CASSPLGWGANTEAFF. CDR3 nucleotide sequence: TGTGCCAGCAGCCCCTTAGGGTGGGGGGCGAACACTGAAGCTTTCTTT. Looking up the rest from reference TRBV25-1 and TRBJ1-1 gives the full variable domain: EADIYQTPRYLVIGTGKKITLECSQTMGHDKMYWYQQDPGMELHLIHYSYGVNSTEKGDLSSESTVSRIRTEHFPLTLESARPSHTSQYLCASSPLGWGANTEAFFGQGTRLTVV.

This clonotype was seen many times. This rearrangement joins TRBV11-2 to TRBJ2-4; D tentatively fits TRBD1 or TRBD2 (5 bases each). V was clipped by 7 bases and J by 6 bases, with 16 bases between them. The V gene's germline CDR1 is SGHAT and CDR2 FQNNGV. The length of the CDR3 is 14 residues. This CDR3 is CASTSWGFGNIQYF. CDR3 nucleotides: TGTGCCAGCACCTCGTGGGGGTTTGGAAACATTCAGTACTTC.

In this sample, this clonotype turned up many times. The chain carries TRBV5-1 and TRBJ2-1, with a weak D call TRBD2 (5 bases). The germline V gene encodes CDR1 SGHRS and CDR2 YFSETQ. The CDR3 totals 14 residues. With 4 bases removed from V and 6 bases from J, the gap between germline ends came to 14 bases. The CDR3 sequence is CASSTPDSLNEQFF. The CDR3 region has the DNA TGCGCCAGCAGCACACCGGACTCCCTCAATGAGCAGTTCTTC. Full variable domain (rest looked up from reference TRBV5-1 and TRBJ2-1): KAGVTQTPRYLIKTRGQQVTLSCSPISGHRSVSWYQQTPGQGLQFLFEYFSETQRNKGNFPGRFSGRQFSNSRSEMNVSTLELGDSALYLCASSTPDSLNEQFFGPGTRLTVL.